This T cell receptor (delta chain) was captured by sequencing in a study of TRDV2 sequences in healthy donors (dated by TCRdb to about 2020). The study in broad terms: About 20 single-cell-derived gamma9delta2 T cell clones spanning the full range of antitumor activity were TCR-sequenced and traced within the bulk repertoire.

The CDR3 numbers 20 residues from cysteine through phenylalanine. Only the CDR3 region is kept as DNA, spanning 60 bases read in frame from base 1. V and J are trimmed by 3 bases and 1 base, and the gene matches miss 11 bases of the junction. The germline V gene yields GEAIGNYY for CDR1 and EKD for CDR2. Complete TCR delta chain (Vdelta2) repertoires were sequenced in bulk to track the frequency of functionally characterized gamma9delta2 T cell clones. The Dutch blood bank supplied purchased peripheral blood from anonymous healthy donors. The gamma9delta2 T cells analyzed in the study were derived from peripheral blood of healthy donors. This clone has just a few counts. Its antigen remains unidentified. Base quality data are lacking; no much larger clone is found one base away. Libraries were prepared through PCR. TCRdb names Illumina MiSeq as the instrument used. On the authors' methods: When TRDV repertoire clonotype frequencies were reported, any clonotype that had only a single read was left out. TCRdb called clones from the public reads with CATT, and repeated DNA sequences were later combined into one row. The V and J calls reflect TCRdb's pipeline rather than the authors' work. The table for this sample lists around 2,000 delta-chain clones; roughly 65% of them were counted only once. The top ten clones comprise approximately 15% of the sample.

Results the study describes overall, beyond this receptor: Observed TCRdelta repertoires were highly focused, yet clonotype frequency did not correlate with antitumor functional potential of the respective clone. The TCRdelta clonotypes of several highly reactive clones appeared rare, as these clonotypes were not detected in the bulk sequencing data of the respective donors.

The chain couples TRDV2 to TRDJ3; 10 of the junction bases match TRDD3. The specimen was Vd2+ gamma-delta T cells from blood. The cell subset or site label, read with the paper, signifies: TCR Vdelta2-expressing (gamma9delta2) T cells. The TCR originated in a human donor in good health. The DNA sequence is given as TGTGCCTGTGACTCTATACTGGGGGATGCCCCTTCCTGGGACACCCGACAGATGTTTTTC. This yields the protein CACDSILGDAPSWDTRQMFF.